This T cell receptor (beta chain) was obtained from a study of blood T cell repertoires in COVID-19. Overall study: The United States, Italy and Spain provided the acute and convalescent COVID-19 samples. T cells, B-cell-depleted T cells, or PBMCs provided the cDNA or gDNA that served as material.

Germline V gives CDR1 MRHNA, CDR2 SNTAGT. Trimming pared 2 bases from V and 1 base from J, leaving 8 bases between. This CDR3 region has 15 residues. Authors' data handling: How many nucleated cells were present was estimated from reference gene primer amplification. Measured with immunoSEQ multiplex PCR; TCRdb has only the in-frame clones, and not every one. Clone size and the V and J calls come from that table; the DNA yielded D and trimming. In the table there are roughly 59,000 clones, approximately 80% of which are singletons. The receptor comes from a woman aged 50 to 60 with active or convalescent COVID-19. The genes are TRBV6-4 and TRBJ1-4, with D unclear. The sequenced sample consisted of peripheral blood. The CDR3: CASSDPFGTNEKLFF. In DNA form, the CDR3 reads TGTGCCAGCAGTGACCCGTTCGGAACTAATGAAAAACTGTTTTTT.